These 15 T cell receptor beta chains were sequenced from one sample in a study of cytomegalovirus exposure and HLA in healthy donors. PCR employed 60 Vbeta and 13 Jbeta primers. Using immunoSEQ multiplex PCR, the repertoire was profiled, and TCRdb retains in-frame clones only, with some absent. The data contain tens of thousands of clones, 78% of them singletons. The sequenced sample was PBMCs. The receptors were sampled from a male donor in good health and CMV-seropositive.

This sequence joins TRBV7-9 and TRBJ2-1; D remains ambiguous. Germline CDR1 reads SEHNR; CDR2 reads FQNEAQ (reference sequence). This CDR3 region has 16 residues. The V gene lost 2 bases and the J gene lost 2 bases, with 13 bases spanning the gap. DNA of the CDR3: TGTGCCAGCAGCTTATCACTTACCTTAACCTACAATGAGCAGTTCTTC. It yields the protein CASSLSLTLTYNEQFF.

V is TRBV14 and J is TRBJ1-1; 7 nucleotides match TRBD1. The CDR3 has 12 amino acids. Looked up from germline, CDR1 is SGHDN and CDR2 is FVKESK. V was pared by 2 bases and J by 10 bases, with 4 bases of the junction left unmatched. CDR3 coding DNA: TGTGCCAGCAGCCAAAACCACAGGGGAGCTTTCTTT. Residues: CASSQNHRGAFF. Variable domain in full (rest from reference TRBV14 and TRBJ1-1): EAGVTQFPSHSVIEKGQTVTLRCDPISGHDNLYWYRRVMGKEIKFLLHFVKESKQDESGMPNNRFLAERTGGTYSTLKVQPAELEDSGVYFCASSQNHRGAFFGQGTRLTVV.

The chain employs TRBV28 and TRBJ2-5; D uncertain. This CDR3 has 12 amino acids. V was shortened by 3 bases and J by 5 bases, with 7 bases between the two germline ends. Looked up from germline, CDR1 is MDHEN and CDR2 is SYDVKM. In DNA form, the CDR3 reads TGTGCCAGCAGTTTGCTCCGGGAGACCCAGTACTTC. This gives the protein CASSLLRETQYF.

The V gene is TRBV5-1, the J gene TRBJ2-3, with a tentative D call TRBD2 (6 bases). The germline CDR1 and CDR2 sequences are SGHRS and YFSETQ. CDR3 length: 17 amino acids. The V end was cut by 0 bases, the J end by 1 base, with 15 bases between. CDR3 coding DNA: TGCGCCAGCAGCTTGGCCCTAGGAGGGGCCGGCACAGATACGCAGTATTTT. It translates to CASSLALGGAGTDTQYF.

This chain links TRBV30 with TRBJ1-1, with TRBD1 identical over 7 bases. The CDR3 extends over 13 amino acids. The germline gives CDR1 GTSNPN, CDR2 SVGIG (reference sequence). V shed 3 bases, J shed 1 base, and the junction held 2 bases outside the gene matches. The CDR3 reads CAWRRGQNTEAFF. As DNA, the CDR3 is TGTGCCTGGAGGAGGGGGCAGAACACTGAAGCTTTCTTT.

The gene calls are TRBV6-4 and TRBJ2-5, with 7 bases identical to TRBD2. The CDR3 extends over 16 amino acids. With 4 bases clipped from V and 2 bases from J, the junction kept 10 bases outside the gene matches. Germline V gene lookup returns CDR1 MRHNA and CDR2 SNTAGT. This CDR3 is CASSARAGDSQETQYF. In nucleotides, the CDR3 is TGTGCCAGCAGTGCTCGGGCGGGAGACAGTCAAGAGACCCAGTACTTC.

This clone was picked up one time. The likely explanation is a read error, given a far larger clone one base away. The conserved closing phenylalanine or tryptophan is absent in this CDR3, likely reflecting a read error. The chain has TRBV6-5 and TRBJ1-1; D ambiguous. This CDR3 is built from 13 residues. Trimming took off 0 bases at V and 4 bases at J, with 6 bases between the two ends. Germline V lookup: CDR1 MNHEY, CDR2 SVGAGI. CDR3 DNA sequence: TGTGCCAGCAGTTACTCCGAGGTCACTGAAGCTTTCTTG. This translates into CASSYSEVTEAFL.

The chain joins TRBV7-6 to TRBJ2-3, with 10 bases matching TRBD2. The CDR3 consists of 15 residues. The ends lost 2 bases at V and 5 bases at J; junction bases unmatched: 4. Germline loops: CDR1 SGHVS, CDR2 FNYEAQ. The CDR3 protein is CASSLLAGGGDTQYF. DNA of the CDR3: TGTGCCAGCAGCTTATTAGCGGGAGGTGGAGATACGCAGTATTTT.

This rearrangement joins TRBV20-1 to TRBJ2-3; the D is unclear. The CDR3 consists of 10 residues. Trimming pared 6 bases from V and 5 bases from J, leaving 6 bases between. The germline V gene encodes CDR1 DFQATT and CDR2 SNEGSKA (reference sequence). In DNA, the CDR3 is TGCAGTGCAGAGTTAGATACGCAGTATTTT. This sequence encodes CSAELDTQYF.

V usage is TRBV6-4 and J usage is TRBJ2-3; 7 nucleotides match TRBD2. The CDR3 extends over 16 amino acids. The germline V gene encodes CDR1 MRHNA and CDR2 SNTAGT. V gave up 3 bases and J gave up 3 bases; unmatched junction bases: 9. Here the CDR3 DNA reads TGTGCCAGCAGTGAAGGACGCGGGAGTGGTACAGATACGCAGTATTTT. Amino acids: CASSEGRGSGTDTQYF.

The chain has TRBV27 and TRBJ1-2, with 8 bases matching TRBD1. Germline V gene lookup returns CDR1 MNHEY and CDR2 SMNVEV (reference sequence). Unmatched junction bases numbered 3, after V lost 5 bases and J lost 4 bases. The CDR3 runs to 13 residues. CDR3 sequence (DNA): TGTGCCAGCAGTACAGGGGGAAGCTATGGCTACACCTTC. Its translation: CASSTGGSYGYTF.

The rearrangement joins TRBV30 to TRBJ2-7; weak D call: TRBD1 (6 bases). The length of the CDR3 is 16 residues. The ends were cut back, 0 bases at V and 2 bases at J, with 17 bases in the middle. The germline CDR1 and CDR2 sequences are GTSNPN and SVGIG (reference sequence). CDR3 residues: CAWSVPGTSIPYEQYF. CDR3 in DNA: TGTGCCTGGAGTGTGCCCGGGACAAGCATTCCCTACGAGCAGTACTTC.

This clone was picked up one time. This chain connects TRBV7-2 to TRBJ2-5, with D possibly being TRBD1 (5 bases). Per germline, CDR1 SGHTA and CDR2 FQGNSA. Trimming removed 5 bases from V and 5 bases from J, with 9 bases in between. The CDR3 is made up of 12 amino acids. The CDR3, as DNA: TGTGCCAGCAGCCCCGCAGGGGAGACCCAGTACTTC. As protein: CASSPAGETQYF.

This chain connects TRBV25-1 to TRBJ2-2; D may be TRBD2 (6 bases). The V gene lost 6 bases and the J gene lost 1 base, with 12 bases spanning the gap. Germline CDR1 MGHDK, CDR2 SYGVNS. This CDR3 spans 15 amino acids. The CDR3 is CASRGGPQNTGELFF. CDR3 nucleotide sequence: TGTGCCAGCAGGGGGGGACCGCAGAACACCGGGGAGCTGTTTTTT.

This clone came up a few times. The J gene is TRBJ1-1, the V gene TRBV18; 9 nucleotides match TRBD1. This CDR3 has 14 residues. Germline V lookup: CDR1 KGHSH, CDR2 LQKENI. Trimming cost V 5 bases and J 1 base; bases outside gene matches: 2. The CDR3 here is CASSSTGGNTEAFF. The DNA of the CDR3 is TGTGCCAGCTCATCGACAGGGGGGAACACTGAAGCTTTCTTT.